This TCR beta chain emerged from a study of human T cells and chemical hapten exposure. TCRdb processed the RACE reads anew with MiXCR; each CDR3 protein has one entry. Counted here are some 91,000 distinct CDR3 sequences, under 15% occurring once; the ten biggest clones make up over 2%. Study results and limitations: Donors, who had alopecia, may show an immune response that differs from healthy people's.

The trim removed 4 bases at V and 7 bases at J, leaving 10 bases unmatched. CDR1 MNHNY and CDR2 SVGAGI come from the germline V gene (reference sequence). This CDR3 region has 17 residues. Note on this clonotype: Its target is not known.

Time point: patch test 1, 2 weeks after DPC sensitization. This sample's treatment: therapeutic diphenylcyclopropenone sensitization with weekly scalp DPC. The receptor comes from a woman in her thirties or forties with alopecia areata. Some clones in this sample may be carry-over from other donors' samples. The genes are TRBV6-6 and TRBJ2-3; 14 positions agree with TRBD2. Source: whole blood, taken in connection with sensitization to the hapten diphenylcyclopropenone (DPC). CDR3 region: CASSSQTSGRAPNTQYF. CDR3 DNA sequence: TGTGCCAGCAGTTCACAGACTAGCGGGAGGGCTCCGAATACGCAGTATTTT.